This T cell receptor (beta chain) was sequenced in a study of blood T cell repertoires in COVID-19. Here immunoSEQ multiplex PCR was the method, and the copy in TCRdb shows in-frame clones only, minus some. The sample lists approximately 230,000 clones; approximately 86% were seen once. Germline-derived CDR1 and CDR2 are KGHSH and LQKENI. CDR3 length: 16 amino acids. V was shortened by 3 bases and J by 5 bases, with 19 bases between the two germline ends. What was sequenced was peripheral blood. The chain has TRBV18 and TRBJ1-2, with D tentatively TRBD1 (6 bases). The TCR originated in a man aged 80 or over with acute or convalescent COVID-19. In DNA form, the CDR3 reads TGTGCCAGCTCACCGAGGACAGCAGACCTTGAATATGGCTACACCTTC. This gives the protein CASSPRTADLEYGYTF.